Listed here are 18 T cell receptor beta chains from one sample, sequenced in a study of T-cell memory formation after mild COVID-19 (dated by TCRdb to the early 2020s). Library creation used 5' RACE. These reads were obtained on an Illumina NovaSeq 6000. TCRdb trimmed public reads at Q25 via fastp, called clones via MiXCR and kept in-frame beta chains. Identical CDR3 proteins give one entry, which carries the most common genes and DNA. This sample comprises 200,000 or so distinct CDR3 sequences, around 18% of them detected only once. Roughly 2.3% of the sample is taken by the ten largest. The sample consisted of PBMCs or a T cell subset sorted from them (not recorded which). The source is an adult woman who had mild COVID-19 (a few samples of this study predate the infection). The sample titles of this study are shuffled in the database, so cell type and time point are left out; the donor was told from shared clones.

This clonotype was counted a few times. The rearrangement uses TRBV18 and TRBJ2-7, with a weak D call TRBD1 (6 bases). The germline V gene encodes CDR1 KGHSH and CDR2 LQKENI. This CDR3 has 13 residues. V shed 5 bases and J shed 5 bases, with 13 bases lying between them. This CDR3 reads CASSIPGQDEQYF. The CDR3 bases are TGTGCCAGCTCAATTCCGGGACAAGACGAGCAGTACTTC.

This clonotype was picked up a small number of times. The V gene is TRBV15, the J gene TRBJ2-3; 8 bases match TRBD2. CDR1 and CDR2 (germline): LNHNV, YYDKDF (reference sequence). Losses at the gene ends were 1 base for V and 8 bases for J; bases not matched to a gene: 5. The CDR3 runs to 14 residues. The CDR3 region is CATSRGTSLGTQYF. DNA of the CDR3: TGTGCCACCAGCAGAGGGACTAGCCTGGGTACGCAGTATTTT.

V usage is TRBV11-2 and J usage is TRBJ2-1; D is ambiguous. This CDR3 is 15 amino acids long. Germline V gives CDR1 SGHAT, CDR2 FQNNGV. V lost 5 bases and J 6 bases, leaving 17 bases between the germline ends. CDR3 sequence: CASSRPGPKGNEQFF. The CDR3 nucleotides read TGTGCCAGCAGCAGACCCGGGCCCAAAGGCAATGAGCAGTTCTTC.

J is TRBJ1-1 and V is TRBV4-3, with D uncertain. The CDR3 length is 15 residues. Germline values: CDR1 LGHNA, CDR2 YSLEER. The V gene lost 0 bases and the J gene lost 4 bases, with 12 bases spanning the gap. The CDR3 coding sequence is TGCGCCAGCAGCCAAGACTCGACTCGGGCCACTGAAGCTTTCTTT. It is translated as CASSQDSTRATEAFF.

This clonotype appeared a few times. The V call is TRBV5-6, the J call TRBJ1-5, with D perhaps matching TRBD1 (6 bases). Germline V lookup: CDR1 SGHDT, CDR2 YYEEEE. Trimming left V 4 bases short and J 0 bases short, with 11 bases between. CDR3 length: 15 residues. For the CDR3, the DNA is TGTGCCAGCAGCGTGGGACAATATAGCAATCAGCCCCAGCATTTT. Translation: CASSVGQYSNQPQHF. Using reference TRBV5-6 and TRBJ1-5 for the parts outside the CDR3, the full variable domain is DAGVTQSPTHLIKTRGQQVTLRCSPKSGHDTVSWYQQALGQGPQFIFQYYEEEERQRGNFPDRFSGHQFPNYSSELNVNALLLGDSALYLCASSVGQYSNQPQHFGDGTRLSIL.

V gene TRBV7-9 combines with J gene TRBJ2-6; possibly TRBD1 or TRBD2 for D (5 bases each). From germline, CDR1 is SEHNR and CDR2 FQNEAQ (reference sequence). This CDR3 has 14 amino acids. V shed 10 bases and J shed 1 base, with 11 bases lying between them. This CDR3 is CATEGRSGANVLTF. CDR3 DNA: TGTGCCACCGAGGGGAGATCTGGGGCCAACGTCCTGACTTTC.

The CDR3 DNA follows: TGTGCCAGCAGTTCCGGGAGGGATCGCGGCTACACCTTC. This codes for CASSSGRDRGYTF. V is TRBV6-5 and J is TRBJ1-2; D is undetermined. Germline CDR1 reads MNHEY; CDR2 reads SVGAGI. The ends were cut back, 4 bases at V and 8 bases at J, with 14 bases in the middle. The CDR3 runs 13 residues.

The chain couples TRBV5-1 to TRBJ2-3, with a weak D call TRBD1 (7 bases). V was shortened by 2 bases and J by 4 bases, with 26 bases between the two germline ends. CDR3 length equals 19 residues. The germline gives CDR1 SGHRS, CDR2 YFSETQ. DNA for the CDR3: TGCGCCAGCAGCTTAAGCCTAACCTTTGGCGCCAGGGGGGCAGATACGCAGTATTTT. Translated, it gives CASSLSLTFGARGADTQYF.

This clonotype was seen a handful of times. V is TRBV7-3 and J is TRBJ2-7; D remains unclear. The V gene's germline CDR1 is SGHTA and CDR2 FQGTGA. V was cut by 0 bases and J by 3 bases, with 6 bases left in between. The length of the CDR3 is 13 residues. The CDR3 region has the DNA TGTGCCAGCAGCTTAACTCCATTCTACGAGCAGTACTTC. This translates into CASSLTPFYEQYF.

This clonotype was seen a handful of times. The chain joins TRBV6-6 to TRBJ1-2; D unresolved. Germline loops: CDR1 MNHNY, CDR2 SVGAGI (reference sequence). Trimming left V 4 bases short and J 4 bases short, with 19 bases between. This CDR3 region has 16 residues. For the CDR3, the DNA is TGTGCCAGCAGTTCGCCTTACCGTAAATCCGGCTATGGCTACACCTTC. As protein: CASSSPYRKSGYGYTF.

The chain combines TRBV5-1 with TRBJ2-5; D assignment may be TRBD1 or TRBD2 (7 bases each). Germline V lookup: CDR1 SGHRS, CDR2 YFSETQ. This CDR3 is built from 15 residues. Trimming shortened V by 4 bases and J by 5 bases, and 18 bases separated the two germline ends. Here the CDR3 reads CASSLADRPSETQYF. DNA for the CDR3: TGCGCCAGCAGCCTAGCGGACAGGCCTTCCGAGACCCAGTACTTC.

The chain uses TRBV7-2 and TRBJ2-7, with TRBD1 as a possible D gene (5 bases). This CDR3 is 13 amino acids long. V was cut by 5 bases and J by 4 bases, with 12 bases left in between. CDR1 is SGHTA and CDR2 is FQGNSA in the germline V gene. The CDR3 nucleotides are TGTGCCAGCAGCGGCAACCCAGGGTACGAGCAGTACTTC. As protein: CASSGNPGYEQYF.

The J gene is TRBJ2-5, the V gene TRBV7-2; a weak D match, TRBD2 (7 bases). This CDR3 spans 16 amino acids. Trimming removed 0 bases at V and 1 base at J, with 12 bases between. Germline loops: CDR1 SGHTA, CDR2 FQGNSA. The CDR3 region is CASSLAGASGQETQYF. The CDR3 DNA reads as TGTGCCAGCAGCTTAGCGGGGGCTAGCGGCCAAGAGACCCAGTACTTC.

The chain links TRBV5-1 to TRBJ2-7, with 11 bases fitting TRBD1. The CDR3 is 15 amino acids. Trimming at V came to 1 base and at J to 7 bases, leaving 7 bases not matched to a gene. CDR1 SGHRS and CDR2 YFSETQ come from the germline V gene. CDR3 protein: CASSLPGTGGKEQYF. CDR3 bases: TGCGCCAGCAGCTTGCCCGGGACAGGGGGTAAGGAGCAGTACTTC.

The rearrangement links TRBV5-1 to TRBJ2-7; weak D call: TRBD2 (5 bases). The V end was cut by 5 bases, the J end by 1 base, with 7 bases between. Germline V gives CDR1 SGHRS, CDR2 YFSETQ. The CDR3 extends over 12 amino acids. CDR3 in amino acids: CASRRESYEQYF. The CDR3 nucleotides are TGCGCCAGCAGGAGGGAGTCCTACGAGCAGTACTTC.

This clonotype occurred a few times. The chain has TRBV12-3 or TRBV12-4 and TRBJ1-2; D unresolved. V lost 5 bases and J lost 7, with 11 bases in between. This CDR3 spans 12 amino acids. This CDR3 is CASSLYRGGYTF. The CDR3 coding sequence is TGTGCCAGCAGTCTATACCGGGGTGGCTACACCTTC.

The chain combines TRBV5-1 with TRBJ2-6; perhaps D is TRBD1 or TRBD2 (5 bases each). The V and J ends lost 6 bases and 3 bases respectively, with 13 bases between them. Germline-derived CDR1 and CDR2 are SGHRS and YFSETQ. The CDR3 covers 15 residues. The CDR3 DNA follows: TGCGCCAGCACACCCGGGACGGATGGGGCCAACGTCCTGACTTTC. It encodes CASTPGTDGANVLTF.

The J gene is TRBJ1-6, the V gene TRBV7-8, with D possibly TRBD1 on 6 matching bases. V was clipped by 2 bases and J by 0 bases, with 20 bases between them. The CDR3 contains 20 residues. The germline CDR1 and CDR2 sequences are SGHVS and FQNEAQ. CDR3 DNA: TGTGCCAGCAGCTTAACGGGGGGGCCCCTTTTTAGCTCCTATAATTCACCCCTCCACTTT. It specifies CASSLTGGPLFSSYNSPLHF.